There are many counts of the clone carrying this TCR beta chain. The antigen is unknown. The time point here: longitudinal time-point 3. Source material was 2 million unsorted PBMCs, stored at -80 °C in RNAlater. The source of the sample is a study of neurological immune-mediated disorders. Study-wide findings and caveats: The highest TCR clonal expansion occurred in HTLV-1-associated myelopathy; multiple sclerosis fell below healthy controls. Across subjects, no CDR3 amino acid sequence appeared in expanded clones of more than one subject, a finding that suggested private repertoires in all groups.

The CDR3 runs to 15 residues. V lost 6 bases and J lost 1; bases outside the gene matches: 5. TCRdb reprocessed the 5' RACE reads via MiXCR and lists one record per CDR3 protein. This sample has roughly 100,000 distinct CDR3 sequences, with approximately 11% found just once. This chain uses TRBV12-3 or TRBV12-4 with TRBJ2-7, with TRBD2 matching 11 bases. What was sequenced was PBMCs. The sequence derives from a female donor with HTLV-1-associated myelopathy (HAM/TSP). The CDR3 loop is CASRSTSGKSYEQYF. CDR3 nucleotides: TGTGCCAGCAGATCGACTAGCGGGAAATCCTACGAGCAGTACTTC.